A single T cell receptor beta chain is shown here with its context. From germline, CDR1 is MNHNY and CDR2 SVGAGI (reference sequence). The CDR3 sequence is 15 residues long. V gave up 6 bases and J gave up 0 bases, with 14 bases separating them. 60 Vbeta and 13 Jbeta primers were used in PCR. The method was immunoSEQ multiplex PCR; TCRdb's version includes in-frame clones alone and lacks a portion of them. The sample consists of about 190,000 clones, approximately 80% of them appearing once. This sample was taken from a study of cytomegalovirus exposure and HLA in healthy donors. The sample was PBMCs. This TCR was sampled from a woman aged 25 to 39 in good health and CMV-seropositive. V gene TRBV6-6 combines with J gene TRBJ1-1; D is perhaps TRBD1 (5 bases). The CDR3 nucleotides read TGTGCCAGCAGGTCGATCGGGACTTTGAACACTGAAGCTTTCTTT. This gives the protein CASRSIGTLNTEAFF.